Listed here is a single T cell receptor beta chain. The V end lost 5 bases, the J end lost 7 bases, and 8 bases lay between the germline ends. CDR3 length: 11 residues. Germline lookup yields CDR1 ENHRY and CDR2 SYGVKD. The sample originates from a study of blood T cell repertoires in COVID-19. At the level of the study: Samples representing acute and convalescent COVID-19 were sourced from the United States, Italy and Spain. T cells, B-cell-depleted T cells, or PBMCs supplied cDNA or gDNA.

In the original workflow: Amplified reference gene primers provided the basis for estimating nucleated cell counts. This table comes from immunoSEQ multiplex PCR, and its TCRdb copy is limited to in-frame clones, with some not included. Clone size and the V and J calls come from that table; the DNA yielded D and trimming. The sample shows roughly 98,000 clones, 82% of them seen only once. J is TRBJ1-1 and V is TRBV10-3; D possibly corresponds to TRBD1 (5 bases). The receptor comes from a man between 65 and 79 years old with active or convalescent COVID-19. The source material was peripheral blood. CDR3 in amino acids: CAISTDSEAFF. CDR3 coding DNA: TGTGCCATCAGTACCGACAGTGAAGCTTTCTTT.